The clone carrying this TCR beta chain was recorded only once. The antigen remains undetermined. This sample stems from a study of cytomegalovirus exposure and HLA in healthy donors. In the study overall: The approximately 100 million unique TCR beta sequences, from about 179 million T cells, were found by an earlier analysis.

The PCR ran on 60 Vbeta and 13 Jbeta primers. Assay used: immunoSEQ multiplex PCR; TCRdb lists only in-frame clones, some missing. This table has around 90,000 clones, 85% appearing once. Findings of the study overall: Later on, an analysis showed TCR association rates differing by HLA locus, with DRB1 the most and HLA-C the fewest. In a later analysis, at a false discovery rate of 0.05, 15,000 to 20,000 TCR beta sequences matched HLA alleles.

This receptor was obtained from a middle-aged man in good health and CMV-seropositive. The sample was PBMCs.

CDR3 residues: CASSQTGHYGYTF. The CDR3 nucleotides are TGTGCCAGCAGCCAAACAGGGCACTATGGCTACACCTTC. This chain joins TRBV14 and TRBJ1-2; a possible D gene is TRBD1 (6 bases). Germline V gene sequence: CDR1 SGHDN, CDR2 FVKESK. The CDR3 covers 13 residues. V was cut by 2 bases and J by 3 bases, with 7 bases left in between. The entire variable domain, with the rest obtained from reference TRBV14 and TRBJ1-2, is as follows: EAGVTQFPSHSVIEKGQTVTLRCDPISGHDNLYWYRRVMGKEIKFLLHFVKESKQDESGMPNNRFLAERTGGTYSTLKVQPAELEDSGVYFCASSQTGHYGYTFGSGTRLTVV.